The source of this TCR beta chain is a study of metastatic and nonmetastatic thyroid tumors. The wider study: For malignant and benign thyroid patients, tumor or nodule tissue and blood were the sources whose repertoires were compared.

Among the patients, none had received any treatment before thyroid surgery. At least ten counts were recorded for this clone. Antigen specificity is unknown. Study-wide results and limits: Reported TCR beta diversity, measured in blood and tumor, was significantly higher for malignant thyroid tumors than for benign nodules.

Germline V gene sequence: CDR1 SGHDN, CDR2 FVKESK. The CDR3 is 15 residues long. Trimming pared 0 bases from V and 3 bases from J, leaving 11 bases between. Authors' data handling: To classify distant metastasis in papillary thyroid cancer, a model was built from CDR3 differences across clinicopathological groups. TCRdb reassembled clones from the PCR reads with MiXCR. TCRdb, rather than the study authors, made the V and J calls. The sample contains 40,000 or so clones, 26% of which appear only once. The TCR sequence derives from a female donor with papillary thyroid cancer or a benign thyroid nodule (not recorded which). Some clones in this sample may be carry-over from other donors' samples. The sequencing sample was made of blood. The V call is TRBV14, the J call TRBJ2-5; D may be TRBD2 (7 bases). Written as DNA, the CDR3 is TGTGCCAGCAGCCAAGAAGGGGGACTAAAAGAGACCCAGTACTTC. Protein product: CASSQEGGLKETQYF. The full variable domain, in which reference TRBV14 and TRBJ2-5 provide the parts outside the CDR3, is EAGVTQFPSHSVIEKGQTVTLRCDPISGHDNLYWYRRVMGKEIKFLLHFVKESKQDESGMPNNRFLAERTGGTYSTLKVQPAELEDSGVYFCASSQEGGLKETQYFGPGTRLLVL.